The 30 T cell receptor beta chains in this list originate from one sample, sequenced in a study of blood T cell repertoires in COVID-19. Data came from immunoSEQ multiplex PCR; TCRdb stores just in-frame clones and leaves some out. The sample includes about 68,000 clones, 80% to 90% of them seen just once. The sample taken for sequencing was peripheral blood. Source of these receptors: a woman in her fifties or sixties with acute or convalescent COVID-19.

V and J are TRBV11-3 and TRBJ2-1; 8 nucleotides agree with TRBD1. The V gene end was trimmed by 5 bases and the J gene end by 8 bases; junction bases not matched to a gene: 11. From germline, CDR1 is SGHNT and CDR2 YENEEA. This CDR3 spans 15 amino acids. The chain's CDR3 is CASSPGQGDLDEQFF. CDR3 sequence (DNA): TGTGCCAGCAGCCCCGGACAGGGCGATTTGGATGAGCAGTTCTTC.

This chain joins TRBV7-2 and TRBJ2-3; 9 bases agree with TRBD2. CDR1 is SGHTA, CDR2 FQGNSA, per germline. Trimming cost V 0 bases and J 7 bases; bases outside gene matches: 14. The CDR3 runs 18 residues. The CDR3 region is CASSLAGPGLAAVNTQYF. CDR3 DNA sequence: TGTGCCAGCAGCTTAGCGGGTCCGGGACTAGCAGCGGTAAATACGCAGTATTTT.

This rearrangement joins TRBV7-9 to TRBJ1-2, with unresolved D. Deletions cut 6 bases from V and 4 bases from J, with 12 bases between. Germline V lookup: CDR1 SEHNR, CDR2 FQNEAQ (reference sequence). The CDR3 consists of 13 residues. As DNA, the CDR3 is TGTGCCAGCAGTCCGGACTCTGTCTATGGCTACACCTTC. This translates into CASSPDSVYGYTF.

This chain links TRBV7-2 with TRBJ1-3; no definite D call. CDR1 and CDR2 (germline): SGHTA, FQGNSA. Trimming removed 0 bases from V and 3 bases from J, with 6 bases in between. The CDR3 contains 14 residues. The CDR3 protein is CASSLAQIGNTIYF. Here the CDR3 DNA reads TGTGCCAGCAGCTTAGCTCAGATTGGAAACACCATATATTTT. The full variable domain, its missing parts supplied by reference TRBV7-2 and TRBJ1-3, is GAGVSQSPSNKVTEKGKDVELRCDPISGHTALYWYRQSLGQGLEFLIYFQGNSAPDKSGLPSDRFSAERTGGSVSTLTIQRTQQEDSAVYLCASSLAQIGNTIYFGEGSWLTVV.

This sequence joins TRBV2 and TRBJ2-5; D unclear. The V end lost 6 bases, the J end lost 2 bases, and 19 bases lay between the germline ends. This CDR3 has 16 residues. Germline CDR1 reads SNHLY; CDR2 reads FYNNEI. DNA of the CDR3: TGTGCCAGCAGCCCACGAGGTCAAGGCCGGCAAGAGACCCAGTACTTC. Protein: CASSPRGQGRQETQYF.

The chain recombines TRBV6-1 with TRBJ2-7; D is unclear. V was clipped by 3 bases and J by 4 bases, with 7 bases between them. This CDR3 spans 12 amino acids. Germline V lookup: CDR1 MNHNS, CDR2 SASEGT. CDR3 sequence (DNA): TGTGCCAGCAGTGAGAGTGTGTACGAGCAGTACTTC. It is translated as CASSESVYEQYF.

The CDR3 coding sequence is TGTGCCAGCAGAGAAACAGGGGTAAGGGGGAATGAGCAGTTCTTC. As protein: CASRETGVRGNEQFF. This chain links TRBV2 with TRBJ2-1, with 7 nucleotides matching TRBD1. J was trimmed by 7 bases and V by 6 bases; bases with no gene match: 12. This CDR3 region has 15 residues. CDR1 is SNHLY and CDR2 is FYNNEI in the germline V gene.

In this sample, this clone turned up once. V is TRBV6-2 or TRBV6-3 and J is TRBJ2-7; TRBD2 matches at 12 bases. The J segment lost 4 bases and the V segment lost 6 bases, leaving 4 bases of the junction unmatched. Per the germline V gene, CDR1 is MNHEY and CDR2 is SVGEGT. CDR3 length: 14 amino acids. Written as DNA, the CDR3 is TGTGCCAGCAGCCGACTAGCGGGAGTATACGAGCAGTACTTC. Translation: CASSRLAGVYEQYF.

The CDR3 here is CASTTAITDTQYF. In nucleotides, the CDR3 is TGTGCCAGCACGACAGCGATCACAGATACGCAGTATTTT. The gene calls are TRBV2 and TRBJ2-3; D might be TRBD1 (5 bases). Germline values: CDR1 SNHLY, CDR2 FYNNEI. The CDR3 has 13 amino acids. V was clipped by 7 bases and J by 2 bases, with 10 bases between them.

CDR3 protein: CASSLDGSTEAFF. The CDR3 bases are TGCGCCAGCAGCTTGGACGGTAGCACTGAAGCTTTCTTT. The J gene is TRBJ1-1, the V gene TRBV5-1; D gene uncertain. V lost 0 bases and J 4 bases, leaving 7 bases between the germline ends. Looked up from germline, CDR1 is SGHRS and CDR2 is YFSETQ. The CDR3 sequence is 13 residues long.

CDR3 sequence: CASTVSGSYADTQYF. In DNA, the CDR3 is TGTGCCAGCACCGTAAGCGGGAGTTACGCAGATACGCAGTATTTT. V is TRBV27 and J is TRBJ2-3, with 8 bases that match TRBD2. V shed 7 bases and J 4 bases; nucleotides not matched to a gene: 10. The CDR3 extends over 15 amino acids. Germline V gene data show CDR1 as MNHEY and CDR2 as SMNVEV (reference sequence).

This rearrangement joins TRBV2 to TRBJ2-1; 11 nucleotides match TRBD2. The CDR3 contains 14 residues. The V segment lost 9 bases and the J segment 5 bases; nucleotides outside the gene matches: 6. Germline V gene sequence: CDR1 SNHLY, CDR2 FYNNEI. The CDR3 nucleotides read TGTGCCAGTCAGACTAGCGGGGTTCACAATGAGCAGTTCTTC. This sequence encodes CASQTSGVHNEQFF.

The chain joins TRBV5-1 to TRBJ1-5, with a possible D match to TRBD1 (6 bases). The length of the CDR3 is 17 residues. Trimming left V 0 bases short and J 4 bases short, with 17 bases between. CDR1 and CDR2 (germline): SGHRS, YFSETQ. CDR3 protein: CASSLGYSTGLNQPQHF. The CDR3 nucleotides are TGCGCCAGCAGCTTGGGATATAGTACAGGGCTAAATCAGCCCCAGCATTTT.

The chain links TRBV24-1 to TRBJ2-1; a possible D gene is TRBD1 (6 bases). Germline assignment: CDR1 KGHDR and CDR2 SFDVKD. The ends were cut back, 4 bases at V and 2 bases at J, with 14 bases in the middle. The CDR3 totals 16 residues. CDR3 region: CATSDQTGTTYNEQFF. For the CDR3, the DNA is TGTGCCACCAGTGACCAAACCGGGACAACCTACAATGAGCAGTTCTTC.

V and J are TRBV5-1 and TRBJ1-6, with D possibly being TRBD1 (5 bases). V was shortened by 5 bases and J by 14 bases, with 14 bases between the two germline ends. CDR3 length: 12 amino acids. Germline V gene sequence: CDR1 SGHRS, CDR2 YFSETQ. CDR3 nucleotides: TGCGCCAGCAGTTTTGACAGTCGGGCCCTCCACTTT. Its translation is CASSFDSRALHF.

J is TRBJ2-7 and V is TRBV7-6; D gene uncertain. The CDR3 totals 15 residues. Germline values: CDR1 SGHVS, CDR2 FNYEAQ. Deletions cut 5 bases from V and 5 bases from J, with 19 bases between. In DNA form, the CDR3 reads TGTGCCAGCAGCCCGGCCACCGGAGCCGCTAACGAGCAGTACTTC. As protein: CASSPATGAANEQYF.

The CDR3 is CASSVASGSSADTQYF. CDR3 nucleotides: TGCGCCAGCAGCGTAGCTAGCGGGAGTTCGGCAGATACGCAGTATTTT. This sequence joins TRBV5-1 and TRBJ2-3; TRBD2 aligns across 10 bases. This CDR3 region has 16 residues. Germline CDR1 and CDR2: SGHRS and YFSETQ. The V and J ends lost 4 bases and 4 bases, in that order; junction bases with no gene match: 9.

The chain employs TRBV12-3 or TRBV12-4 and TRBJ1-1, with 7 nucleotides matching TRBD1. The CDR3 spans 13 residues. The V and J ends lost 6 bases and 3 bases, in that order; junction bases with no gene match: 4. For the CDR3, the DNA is TGTGCCAGCAGACGACAGGGAGACACTGAAGCTTTCTTT. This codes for CASRRQGDTEAFF.

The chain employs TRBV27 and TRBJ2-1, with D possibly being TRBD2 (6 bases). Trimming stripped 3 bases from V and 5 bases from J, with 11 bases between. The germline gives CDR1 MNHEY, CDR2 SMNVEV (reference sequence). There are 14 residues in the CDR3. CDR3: CASSFYGRHNEQFF. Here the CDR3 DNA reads TGTGCCAGCAGTTTTTACGGGAGACACAATGAGCAGTTCTTC.

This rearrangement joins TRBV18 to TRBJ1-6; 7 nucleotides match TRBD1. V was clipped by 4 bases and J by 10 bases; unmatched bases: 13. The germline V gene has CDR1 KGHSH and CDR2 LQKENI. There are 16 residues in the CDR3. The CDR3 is CASSQTGRGLDSPLHF. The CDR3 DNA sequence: TGTGCCAGCTCACAGACAGGGCGTGGGTTAGACTCACCCCTCCACTTT.

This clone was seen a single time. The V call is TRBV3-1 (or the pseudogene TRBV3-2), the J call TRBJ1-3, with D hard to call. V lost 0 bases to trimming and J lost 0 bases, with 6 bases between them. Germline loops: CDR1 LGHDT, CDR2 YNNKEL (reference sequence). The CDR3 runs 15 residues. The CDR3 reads CASSQDLNSGNTIYF. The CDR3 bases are TGTGCCAGCAGCCAAGACTTAAACTCTGGAAACACCATATATTTT.

Here the CDR3 DNA reads TGTGCCAGCAGTGAAGGGGGTTATGACACAGATACGCAGTATTTT. Its translation: CASSEGGYDTDTQYF. The chain couples TRBV6-4 to TRBJ2-3; tentative D call: TRBD1 (6 bases). The CDR3 covers 15 residues. V lost 3 bases and J lost 2, with 12 bases in between. Germline V gene data show CDR1 as MRHNA and CDR2 as SNTAGT.

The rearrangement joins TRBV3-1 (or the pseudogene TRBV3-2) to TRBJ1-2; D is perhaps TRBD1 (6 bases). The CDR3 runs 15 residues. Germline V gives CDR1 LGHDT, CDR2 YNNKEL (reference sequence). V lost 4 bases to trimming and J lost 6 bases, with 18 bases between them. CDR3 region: CASSPQQGRTDGYTF. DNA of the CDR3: TGTGCCAGCAGCCCTCAACAGGGTAGAACCGATGGCTACACCTTC.

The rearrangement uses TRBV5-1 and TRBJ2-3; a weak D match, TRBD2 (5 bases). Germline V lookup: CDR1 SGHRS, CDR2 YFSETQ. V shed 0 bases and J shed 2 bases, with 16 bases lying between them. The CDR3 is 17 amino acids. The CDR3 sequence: CASSLGLVAAVTDTQYF. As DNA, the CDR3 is TGCGCCAGCAGCTTGGGTCTCGTGGCAGCGGTCACAGATACGCAGTATTTT.

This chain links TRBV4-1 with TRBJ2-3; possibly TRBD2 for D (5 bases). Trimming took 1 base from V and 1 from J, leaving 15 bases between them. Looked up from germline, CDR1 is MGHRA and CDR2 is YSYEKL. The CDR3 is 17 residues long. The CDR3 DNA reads TGCGCCAGCAGCCAAGTCTTCAACTCGAGGGGCACAGATACGCAGTATTTT. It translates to CASSQVFNSRGTDTQYF.

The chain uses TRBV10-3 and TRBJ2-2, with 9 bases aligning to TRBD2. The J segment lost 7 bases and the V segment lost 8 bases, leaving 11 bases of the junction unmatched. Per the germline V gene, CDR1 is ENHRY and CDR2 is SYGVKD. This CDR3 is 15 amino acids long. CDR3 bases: TGTGCCATCTCCTTAGCGGGAGATAAAAGCGGGGAGCTGTTTTTT. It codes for CAISLAGDKSGELFF.

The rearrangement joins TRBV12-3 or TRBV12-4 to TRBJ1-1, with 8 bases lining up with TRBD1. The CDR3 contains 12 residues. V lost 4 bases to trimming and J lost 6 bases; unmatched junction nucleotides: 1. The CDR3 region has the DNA TGTGCCAGCAGTTCGACAGGGGCTGAAGCTTTCTTT. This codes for CASSSTGAEAFF.

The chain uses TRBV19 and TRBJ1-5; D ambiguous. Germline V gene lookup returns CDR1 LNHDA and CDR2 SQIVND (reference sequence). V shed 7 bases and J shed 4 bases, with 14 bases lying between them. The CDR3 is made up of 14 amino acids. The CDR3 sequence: CASTVGGPNQPQHF. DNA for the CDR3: TGTGCCAGTACCGTCGGAGGGCCGAATCAGCCCCAGCATTTT.

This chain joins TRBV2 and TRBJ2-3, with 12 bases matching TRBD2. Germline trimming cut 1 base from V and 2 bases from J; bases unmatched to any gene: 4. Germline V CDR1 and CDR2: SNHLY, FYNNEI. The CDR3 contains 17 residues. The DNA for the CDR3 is TGTGCCAGCAGTGAAGGGCGACTAGCGGGGGACACAGATACGCAGTATTTT. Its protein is CASSEGRLAGDTDTQYF.

The CDR3 region has the DNA TGTGCCAGCATCGTCCGAGGCAGCTCTAACTATGGCTACACCTTC. Translated, it gives CASIVRGSSNYGYTF. V usage is TRBV6-5 and J usage is TRBJ1-2, with D hard to call. This CDR3 spans 15 amino acids. The germline V gene encodes CDR1 MNHEY and CDR2 SVGAGI. Trimming shortened V by 7 bases and J by 0 bases, and 15 bases separated the two germline ends.